The TCR beta chain described here comes from a study of control samples from healthy donors and cancer patients. The table came from immunoSEQ multiplex PCR; TCRdb's copy has only in-frame clones and leaves some out. The sample records 100,000 to 150,000 clones, 85% to 95% being singletons. Trimming removed 5 bases at V and 9 bases at J, with 26 bases between. Germline CDR1 SGHVS, CDR2 FQNEAQ. The CDR3 is made up of 17 amino acids. V usage is TRBV7-8 and J usage is TRBJ2-1, with D possibly TRBD2 on 5 matching bases. Specimen: blood. The receptor comes from a man aged 25-45 years in good health. The CDR3 bases are TGTGCCAGCAGCGCTTATGAGCGCTTTGGTCGGGCGGGTGAGCAGTTCTTC. Translating it yields CASSAYERFGRAGEQFF. The full variable domain, its missing parts supplied by reference TRBV7-8 and TRBJ2-1, is GAGVSQSPRYKVAKRGQDVALRCDPISGHVSLFWYQQALGQGPEFLTYFQNEAQLDKSGLPSDRFFAERPEGSVSTLKIQRTQQEDSAVYLCASSAYERFGRAGEQFFGPGTRLTVL.